A single sample is the source of the 9 T cell receptor beta chains below, sequenced in a study of blood T cells in healthy people across ages. Alongside a J-beta primer mix, a sample-barcoded 5' primer served in a second PCR lasting about 6 to 12 cycles. TCRdb re-derived calls from the 5' RACE reads in MiXCR, one entry per CDR3 protein. Here the sample spans about 640,000 distinct CDR3 sequences, around 54% being singletons. The sequenced sample consisted of blood. The receptors were gathered from a man in his fifties or sixties in good health.

DNA for the CDR3: TGTGCCAGCAGCTTAGGGCCAGCGGGGGCCACAGATACGCAGTATTTT. Encoded protein: CASSLGPAGATDTQYF. This chain connects TRBV7-2 to TRBJ2-3; the match to TRBD2 covers 8 bases. The CDR3 consists of 16 residues. The V gene's germline CDR1 is SGHTA and CDR2 FQGNSA. With 1 base clipped from V and 2 bases from J, the junction kept 5 bases outside the gene matches.

Turning to this clonotype: Since a much larger clone is just one base distant, this may be a read error. This chain uses TRBV4-1 with TRBJ2-4; 7 bases are a match to TRBD2. Germline CDR1 reads MGHRA; CDR2 reads YSYEKL. Trimming took 0 bases from V and 7 from J; bases not matched to a gene: 9. The CDR3 covers 16 residues. The CDR3 region is CASSQDSRGGNNIQYF. CDR3 in DNA: TGCGCCAGCAGCCAAGATAGCCGGGGAGGGAATAACATTCAGTACTTC.

The chain links TRBV29-1 to TRBJ1-1; D is perhaps TRBD1 (6 bases). The V end lost 4 bases, the J end lost 4 bases, and 7 bases lay between the germline ends. The germline gives CDR1 SQVTM, CDR2 ANQGSEA. This CDR3 spans 11 amino acids. The CDR3 bases are TGCAGCGTTGGGGACACCACTGAAGCTTTCTTT. Protein: CSVGDTTEAFF.

There are a few counts of this clonotype. This chain uses TRBV6-5 with TRBJ2-1; possible D gene TRBD1, 6 bases. The CDR3 is 17 residues long. With 2 bases removed from V and 0 bases from J, the gap between germline ends came to 14 bases. Per the germline V gene, CDR1 is MNHEY and CDR2 is SVGAGI. In nucleotides, the CDR3 is TGTGCCAGCAGTTACGGTTTGAGGGGGAGCTCCTACAATGAGCAGTTCTTC. This sequence encodes CASSYGLRGSSYNEQFF.

Only a few counts were recorded for this clonotype. V and J are TRBV7-2 and TRBJ2-5; 8 nucleotides match TRBD2. CDR3 length equals 13 residues. V shed 10 bases, J shed 11 bases, and the junction held 15 bases outside the gene matches. Germline V gene sequence: CDR1 SGHTA, CDR2 FQGNSA. The CDR3 is CATSQRSGEAQYF. CDR3 in DNA: TGTGCCACCTCCCAGCGTAGCGGGGAAGCGCAGTACTTC.

Written as DNA, the CDR3 is TGTGCCAGCAGCCCGGACAGGGTCTTGAGAGAGCAGTACTTC. Translated: CASSPDRVLREQYF. This chain joins TRBV5-6 and TRBJ2-7; 8 nucleotides line up with TRBD1. V shed 4 bases and J 7 bases; nucleotides not matched to a gene: 10. Germline assignment: CDR1 SGHDT and CDR2 YYEEEE. The length of the CDR3 is 14 residues.

The genes are TRBV12-3 or TRBV12-4 and TRBJ2-7; TRBD2 matches at 11 bases. The end of the DNA is better explained by TRBJ2-5, so the J call may be wrong. The CDR3 spans 16 residues. The CDR3 loop is CASSTSSGGPAETQYF. In DNA form, the CDR3 reads TGTGCCAGCAGTACATCTAGCGGGGGGCCGGCGGAGACCCAGTACTTC.

The chain couples TRBV6-6 to TRBJ2-1, with TRBD2 as a possible D gene (7 bases). The germline V gene encodes CDR1 MNHNY and CDR2 SVGAGI (reference sequence). This CDR3 has 13 amino acids. CDR3 sequence reads: CVLRGAPNAVQFF. The CDR3 DNA reads as TGTGTCCTCCGGGGGGCCCCGAATGCGGTGCAGTTCTTC.

This clonotype was counted a single time. V and J are TRBV3-1 and TRBJ2-6; D not resolved. The CDR3 runs 14 residues. V was trimmed by 8 bases and J by 4 bases, leaving 12 bases between them. CDR1 and CDR2 (germline): LGHDT, YNNKEL (reference sequence). The CDR3 DNA reads TGTGCCAGCGAAGGTTCAGTCGGGGCCAACGTCCTGACTTTC. It is translated as CASEGSVGANVLTF.